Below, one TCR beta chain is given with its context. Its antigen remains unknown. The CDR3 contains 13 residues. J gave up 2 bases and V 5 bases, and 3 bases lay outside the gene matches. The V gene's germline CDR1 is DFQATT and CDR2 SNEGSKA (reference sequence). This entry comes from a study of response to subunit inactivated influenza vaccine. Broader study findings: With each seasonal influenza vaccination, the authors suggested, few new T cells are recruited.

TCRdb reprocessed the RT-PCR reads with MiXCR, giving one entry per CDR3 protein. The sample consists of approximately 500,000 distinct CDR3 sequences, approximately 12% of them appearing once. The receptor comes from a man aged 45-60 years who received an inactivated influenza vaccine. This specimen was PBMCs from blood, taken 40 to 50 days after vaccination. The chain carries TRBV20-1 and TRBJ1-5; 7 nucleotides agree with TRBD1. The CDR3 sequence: CSAPQGGNQPQHF. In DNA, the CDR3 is TGCAGTGCTCCCCAGGGGGGCAATCAGCCCCAGCATTTT.